This T cell receptor beta chain was sequenced in a study of T cells in Graves' hyperthyroidism and ophthalmopathy. Looking at the study overall: At initial diagnosis, before any treatment had begun, peripheral blood was obtained. Study conclusions and caveats: Most thyroid clonotypes that were expanded above 0.001 also turned up in blood. Ophthalmopathy got predicted by the model a median approximately 6.3 months before its onset.

Patients aged 18 to 65 with hyperthyroidism were newly diagnosed, with duration under 2 months. The germline V gene encodes CDR1 SGHAT and CDR2 FQNNGV. This CDR3 is built from 11 residues. On this clonotype: What it binds is not known. One junction end disagrees with the germline gene, perhaps due to a read error.

RNA transcripts provided the source from which TCR beta CDR3 regions were amplified. TCR CDR3 underwent first-round RT-PCR with the HTBI primer set. Each CDR3 protein is one row after TCRdb ran MiXCR on the multiplex PCR reads. The data show over 700,000 distinct CDR3 sequences, around a third seen once. The V and J genes are TRBV11-2 and TRBJ2-7; D is undetermined. Sequenced sample: blood. This sequence was found in a woman between 40 and 55 years old with Graves' hyperthyroidism. The CDR3 protein is CAGSLRLEQYF. The CDR3 nucleotides are TGTGCCGGCAGCTTAAGGCTCGAGCAGTACTTC.